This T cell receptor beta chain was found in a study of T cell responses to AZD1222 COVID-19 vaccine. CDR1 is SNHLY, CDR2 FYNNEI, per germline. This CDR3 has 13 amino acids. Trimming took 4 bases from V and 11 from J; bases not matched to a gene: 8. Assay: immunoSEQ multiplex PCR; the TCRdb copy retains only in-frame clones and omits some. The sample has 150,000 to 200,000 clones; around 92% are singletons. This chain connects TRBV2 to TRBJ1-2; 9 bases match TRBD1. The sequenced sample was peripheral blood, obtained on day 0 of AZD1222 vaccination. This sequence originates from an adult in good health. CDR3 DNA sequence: TGTGCCAGCAGTGCCGGACAGGGGAGGCGTTACACCTTC. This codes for CASSAGQGRRYTF.